The entry below describes one T cell receptor (beta chain). This sample is drawn from a study of T cell responses to AZD1222 COVID-19 vaccine. Libraries were prepared by immunoSEQ multiplex PCR; TCRdb keeps only in-frame clonotypes and omits some of them. The top ten hold roughly 1.7% of the sample, which has 150,000 to 200,000 clones, 90% to 95% seen once. Germline CDR1 reads SNHLY; CDR2 reads FYNNEI. Trimming stripped 4 bases from V and 9 bases from J, with 16 bases between. CDR3 length equals 14 residues. This receptor was identified in an adult who received the AZD1222 COVID-19 vaccine. Sequenced material: peripheral blood, taken 28 days after the second AZD1222 dose. The J gene is TRBJ2-1, the V gene TRBV2; no clear D gene. The CDR3 region is CASSGQTKRTEQFF. The CDR3 DNA is TGTGCCAGCAGTGGGCAGACGAAGAGGACTGAGCAGTTCTTC.